The rows below give T cell receptor beta chains drawn from one sample of a study of regulatory T cells in long-lasting Graves disease. TCRdb processed the multiplex PCR reads anew with MiXCR; each CDR3 protein has one entry. This table has roughly 380,000 distinct CDR3 sequences, about 14% appearing once. The material was peripheral blood mononuclear cells (PBMCs), obtained at new diagnosis, from a patient treated with antithyroid drugs. Receptors originate from a female donor with Graves disease. The CDR3 runs from the conserved cysteine through the conserved F or W. The order of the fields is J gene, V gene, CDR3 protein.

>TRBJ2-5|TRBV3-1
CASSPEGREGETQYF
>TRBJ1-2|TRBV20-1
CSAPDGELNYGYTF
>TRBJ2-3|TRBV7-3
CASSLFSSSTDTQYF
>TRBJ2-3|TRBV11-3
CASSFGDDTQYF
>TRBJ2-1|TRBV28
CASGPGLALSYNEQFF
>TRBJ1-6|TRBV20-1
CSAKGLQYSPLHF
>TRBJ1-6|TRBV29-1
CSVQDGYSPLHF
>TRBJ2-1|TRBV27
CASSLSIPHLGPSSYNEQFF
>TRBJ2-7|TRBV28
CASSLLFLRDRSYNEQYF
>TRBJ2-2|TRBV24-1
CATPRTSGRARTGELFF
>-|TRBV7-9
CACSFWWSSGGQETQYF
>TRBJ2-1|TRBV20-1
CSATVGVYNEQFF
>TRBJ2-3|TRBV12-3/TRBV12-4
CASSTHGPDTQYF
>TRBJ2-4|TRBV28
CASRSGGPAKNIQYF
>TRBJ1-2|TRBV24-1
CATPLQDYGYTF
>TRBJ2-1|TRBV7-2
CASSLVLAGAVF
>TRBJ2-3|TRBV9
CASSVEGRYPLTDTQYF
>TRBJ2-7|TRBV18
CASSLLDGYEQYF
>TRBJ1-2|TRBV4-1
CASSQDLQVGSYTF
>TRBJ2-3|TRBV3-1
CASSQASGGPSDTQYF
>TRBJ1-4|TRBV12-3/TRBV12-4
CASSSQGGSNKLFF
>TRBJ1-3|TRBV18
CASSLQLVGQGNTIYF
>TRBJ2-7|TRBV5-4
CASSRSRDLLSYEQYF
>TRBJ2-2|TRBV12-3/TRBV12-4
CASSWNRDSQSGELFF
>TRBJ2-7|TRBV12-3/TRBV12-4
CASSPRQRSTFF
>TRBJ1-5|TRBV6-2/TRBV6-3
CASSYNPGTQPQHF
>TRBJ2-5|TRBV7-9
CASSYGLAGGLDPETQYF
>TRBJ2-3|TRBV27
CASSSGQTGAQYF
>TRBJ2-1|TRBV11-2
CASSRGVADYNEQFF
>TRBJ2-2|TRBV7-2
CASSPSGLGELFF
>TRBJ1-2|TRBV18
CASSPSGSPYYGYTF
>TRBJ1-1|TRBV5-1
CASSSIPDRLANTEAFF
>TRBJ2-3|TRBV6-1
CATVHPGTDFSDTQYF
>TRBJ2-2|TRBV28
CASSFFTRTSGRWANTGELFF
>TRBJ1-2|TRBV29-1
CSVEMHAANYGYTF
>TRBJ1-2|TRBV10-3
CAISESPGQGYTQYGYTF
>TRBJ1-2|TRBV6-1
CASRLAASPNYGYTF
>TRBJ2-4|TRBV24-1
CATSEELDRPGDF
>TRBJ1-1|TRBV19
CASGWGKGTEAFF
>TRBJ2-4|TRBV19
CASRSGTLAKNIQYF
>TRBJ2-1|TRBV6-2/TRBV6-3
CASRELAGRGNEQFF
>TRBJ1-6|TRBV14
CASSHKNRGMDSPLHF
>TRBJ2-2|TRBV7-9
CASSLAVMMGRGTGELFF
>TRBJ2-7|TRBV6-1
CASSERGTGGLSYEQYF
>TRBJ1-2|TRBV5-1
CASTPGGALGYTF
>TRBJ2-5|TRBV19
CASSIRWREERETQYF